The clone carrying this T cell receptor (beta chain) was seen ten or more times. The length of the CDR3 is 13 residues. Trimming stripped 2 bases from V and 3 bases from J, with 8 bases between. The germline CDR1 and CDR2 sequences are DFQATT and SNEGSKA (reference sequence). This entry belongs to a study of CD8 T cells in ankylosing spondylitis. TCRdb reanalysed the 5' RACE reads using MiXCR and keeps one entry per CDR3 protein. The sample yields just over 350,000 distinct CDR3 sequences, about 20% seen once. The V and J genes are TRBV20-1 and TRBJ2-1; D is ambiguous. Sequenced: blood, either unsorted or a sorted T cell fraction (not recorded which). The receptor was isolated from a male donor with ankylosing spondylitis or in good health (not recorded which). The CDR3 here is CSARRLNYNEQFF. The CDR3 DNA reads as TGCAGTGCTAGAAGACTCAACTACAATGAGCAGTTCTTC.